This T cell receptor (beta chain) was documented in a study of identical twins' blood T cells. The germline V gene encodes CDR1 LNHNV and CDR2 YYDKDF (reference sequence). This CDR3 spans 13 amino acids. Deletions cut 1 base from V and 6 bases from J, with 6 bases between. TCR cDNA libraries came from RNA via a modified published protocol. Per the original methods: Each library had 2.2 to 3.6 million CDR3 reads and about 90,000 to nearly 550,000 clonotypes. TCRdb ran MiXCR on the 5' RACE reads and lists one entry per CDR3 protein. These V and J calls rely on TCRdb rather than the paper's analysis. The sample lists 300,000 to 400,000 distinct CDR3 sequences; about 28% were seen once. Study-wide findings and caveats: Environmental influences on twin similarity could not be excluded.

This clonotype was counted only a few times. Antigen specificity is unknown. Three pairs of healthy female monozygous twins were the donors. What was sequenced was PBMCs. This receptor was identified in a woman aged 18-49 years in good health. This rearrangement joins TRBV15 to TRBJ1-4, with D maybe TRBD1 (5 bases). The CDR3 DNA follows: TGTGCCACCAGCAGAGCCAGGGATGAAAAACTGTTTTTT. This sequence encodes CATSRARDEKLFF.